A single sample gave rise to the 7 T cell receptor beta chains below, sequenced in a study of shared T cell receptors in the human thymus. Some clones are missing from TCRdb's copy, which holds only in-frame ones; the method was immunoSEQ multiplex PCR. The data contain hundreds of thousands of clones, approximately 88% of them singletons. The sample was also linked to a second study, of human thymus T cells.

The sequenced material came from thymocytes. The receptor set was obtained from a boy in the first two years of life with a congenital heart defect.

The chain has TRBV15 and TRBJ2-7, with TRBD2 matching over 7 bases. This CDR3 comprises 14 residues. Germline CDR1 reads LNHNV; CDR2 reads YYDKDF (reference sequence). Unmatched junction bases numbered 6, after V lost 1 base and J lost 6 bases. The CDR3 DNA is TGTGCCACCAGCAGAGGTCCAGCGGGGAGCGAGCAGTACTTC. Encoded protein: CATSRGPAGSEQYF.

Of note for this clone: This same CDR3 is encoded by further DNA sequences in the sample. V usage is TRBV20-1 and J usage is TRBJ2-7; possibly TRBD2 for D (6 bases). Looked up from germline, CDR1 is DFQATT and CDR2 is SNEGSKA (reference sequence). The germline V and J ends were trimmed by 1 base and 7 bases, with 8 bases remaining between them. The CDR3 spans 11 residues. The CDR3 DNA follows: TGCAGTGCTAGAGGGGGGAGGGAGCAGTACTTC. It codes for CSARGGREQYF.

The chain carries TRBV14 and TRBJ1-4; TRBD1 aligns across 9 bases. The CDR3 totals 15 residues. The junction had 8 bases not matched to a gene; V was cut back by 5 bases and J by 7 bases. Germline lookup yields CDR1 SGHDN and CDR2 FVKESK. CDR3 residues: CASSKTGQGFEKLFF. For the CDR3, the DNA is TGTGCCAGCAGCAAGACGGGACAGGGTTTTGAAAAACTGTTTTTT.

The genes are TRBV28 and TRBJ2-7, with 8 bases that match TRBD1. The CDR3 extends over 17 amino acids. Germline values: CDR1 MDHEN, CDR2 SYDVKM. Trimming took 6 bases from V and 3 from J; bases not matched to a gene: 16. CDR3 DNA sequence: TGTGCCAGCAGATTTCACCTAAAGCTTGGACAGGGCTACGAGCAGTACTTC. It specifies CASRFHLKLGQGYEQYF.

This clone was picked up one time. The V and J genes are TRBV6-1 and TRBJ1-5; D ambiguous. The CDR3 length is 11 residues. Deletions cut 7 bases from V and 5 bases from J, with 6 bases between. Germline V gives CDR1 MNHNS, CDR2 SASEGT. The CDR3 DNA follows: TGTGCCAGCACCTCGGATCAGCCCCAGCATTTT. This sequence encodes CASTSDQPQHF.

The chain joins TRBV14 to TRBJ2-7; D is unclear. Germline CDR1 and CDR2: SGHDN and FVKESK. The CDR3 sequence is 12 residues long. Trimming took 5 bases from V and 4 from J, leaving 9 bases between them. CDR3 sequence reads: CASSYQSYEQYF. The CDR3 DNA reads TGTGCCAGCAGCTACCAGTCTTACGAGCAGTACTTC.

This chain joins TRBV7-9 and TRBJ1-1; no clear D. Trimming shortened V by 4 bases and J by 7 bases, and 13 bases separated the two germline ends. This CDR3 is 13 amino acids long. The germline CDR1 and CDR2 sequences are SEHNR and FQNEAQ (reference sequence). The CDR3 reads CASSSHWGGEAFF. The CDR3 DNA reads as TGTGCCAGCAGCTCCCACTGGGGAGGTGAAGCTTTCTTT.